This entry features one T cell receptor (beta chain) sequence. The target antigen is unknown. V lost 5 bases and J lost 3, with 11 bases in between. Looked up from germline, CDR1 is SSHAT and CDR2 is FNYEAQ (reference sequence). CDR3 length equals 13 residues. The sample originates from a study of CD8 T cells in ankylosing spondylitis. Regarding the study as a whole: As reported, disease-linked clones showed significant enrichment in matched ankylosing spondylitis synovial fluid. Disease-linked clones proved CD8+ and comparatively uncommon in peripheral blood. A motif of roughly 8 highly homologous TCR beta variants was seen as apparently characteristic of ankylosing spondylitis blood.

Molecular-barcoded quantitative 5'-RACE produced these TCR beta libraries. Via MiXCR, TCRdb re-called the 5' RACE reads, giving one row per CDR3 protein. Altogether over 600,000 distinct CDR3 sequences are present, 19% being singletons, with the ten largest covering around 19%. The sample taken for sequencing was blood, either unsorted or a sorted T cell fraction (not recorded which). The V and J genes are TRBV7-7 and TRBJ2-7; D is perhaps TRBD1 (5 bases). This clonotype was sampled from a male donor with ankylosing spondylitis. The DNA for the CDR3 is TGTGCCAGCAGCGATGGGGCCAGCTACGAGCAGTACTTC. Translating gives CASSDGASYEQYF.